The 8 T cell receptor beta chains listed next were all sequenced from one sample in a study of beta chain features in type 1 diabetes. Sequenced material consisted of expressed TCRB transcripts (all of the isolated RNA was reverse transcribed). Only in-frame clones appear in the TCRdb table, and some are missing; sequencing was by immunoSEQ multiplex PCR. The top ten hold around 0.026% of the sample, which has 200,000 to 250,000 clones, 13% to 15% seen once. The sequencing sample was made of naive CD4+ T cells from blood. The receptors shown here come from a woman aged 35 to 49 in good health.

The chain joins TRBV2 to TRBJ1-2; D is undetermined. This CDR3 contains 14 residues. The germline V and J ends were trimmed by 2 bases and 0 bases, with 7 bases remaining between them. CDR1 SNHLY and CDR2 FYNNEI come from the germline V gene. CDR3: CASSESETNYGYTF. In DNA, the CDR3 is TGTGCCAGCAGTGAATCCGAGACTAACTATGGCTACACCTTC.

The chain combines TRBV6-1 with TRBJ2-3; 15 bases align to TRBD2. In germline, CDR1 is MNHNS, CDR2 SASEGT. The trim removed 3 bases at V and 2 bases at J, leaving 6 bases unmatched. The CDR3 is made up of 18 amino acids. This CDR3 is CASSDGLAGGRLTDTQYF. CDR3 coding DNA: TGTGCCAGCAGTGATGGACTAGCGGGGGGGCGACTCACAGATACGCAGTATTTT.

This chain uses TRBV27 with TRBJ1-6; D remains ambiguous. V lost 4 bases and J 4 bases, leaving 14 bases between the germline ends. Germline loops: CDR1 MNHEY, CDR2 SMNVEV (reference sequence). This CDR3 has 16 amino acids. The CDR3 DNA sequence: TGTGCCAGCAGTTATGAGGGAAAGGGTTATAATTCACCCCTCCACTTT. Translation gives CASSYEGKGYNSPLHF.

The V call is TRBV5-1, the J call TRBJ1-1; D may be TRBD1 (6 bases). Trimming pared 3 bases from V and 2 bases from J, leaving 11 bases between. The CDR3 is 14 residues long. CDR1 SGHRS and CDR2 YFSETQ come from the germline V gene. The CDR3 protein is CASSWGPSNTEAFF. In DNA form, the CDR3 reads TGCGCCAGCAGCTGGGGGCCCAGTAACACTGAAGCTTTCTTT.

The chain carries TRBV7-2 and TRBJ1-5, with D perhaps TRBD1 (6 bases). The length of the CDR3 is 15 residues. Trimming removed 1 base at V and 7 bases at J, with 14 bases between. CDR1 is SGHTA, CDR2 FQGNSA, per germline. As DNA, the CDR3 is TGTGCCAGCAGCTTAGTCAGGGGACGAGGACAGCCCCAGCATTTT. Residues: CASSLVRGRGQPQHF. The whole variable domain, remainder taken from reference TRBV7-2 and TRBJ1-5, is GAGVSQSPSNKVTEKGKDVELRCDPISGHTALYWYRQSLGQGLEFLIYFQGNSAPDKSGLPSDRFSAERTGGSVSTLTIQRTQQEDSAVYLCASSLVRGRGQPQHFGDGTRLSIL.

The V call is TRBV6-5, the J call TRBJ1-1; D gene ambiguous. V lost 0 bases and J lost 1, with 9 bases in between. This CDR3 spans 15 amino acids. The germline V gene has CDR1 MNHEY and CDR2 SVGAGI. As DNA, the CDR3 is TGTGCCAGCAGTTACTCCCGCCCAGGGAACACTGAAGCTTTCTTT. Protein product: CASSYSRPGNTEAFF.

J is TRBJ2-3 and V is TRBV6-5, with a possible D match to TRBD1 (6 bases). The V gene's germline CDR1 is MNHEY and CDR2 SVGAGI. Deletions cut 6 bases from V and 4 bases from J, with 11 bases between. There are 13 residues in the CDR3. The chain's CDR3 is CASRTQGSDTQYF. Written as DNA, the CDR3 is TGTGCCAGCAGGACCCAGGGGTCAGATACGCAGTATTTT.

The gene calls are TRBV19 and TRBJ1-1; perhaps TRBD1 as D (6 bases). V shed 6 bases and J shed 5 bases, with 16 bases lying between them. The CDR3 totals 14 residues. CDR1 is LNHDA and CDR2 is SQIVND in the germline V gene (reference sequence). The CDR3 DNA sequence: TGTGCCAGTAGCCAGGGGCGAGATGGTACTGAAGCTTTCTTT. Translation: CASSQGRDGTEAFF. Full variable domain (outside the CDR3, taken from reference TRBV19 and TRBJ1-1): DGGITQSPKYLFRKEGQNVTLSCEQNLNHDAMYWYRQDPGQGLRLIYYSQIVNDFQKGDIAEGYSVSREKKESFPLTVTSAQKNPTAFYLCASSQGRDGTEAFFGQGTRLTVV.